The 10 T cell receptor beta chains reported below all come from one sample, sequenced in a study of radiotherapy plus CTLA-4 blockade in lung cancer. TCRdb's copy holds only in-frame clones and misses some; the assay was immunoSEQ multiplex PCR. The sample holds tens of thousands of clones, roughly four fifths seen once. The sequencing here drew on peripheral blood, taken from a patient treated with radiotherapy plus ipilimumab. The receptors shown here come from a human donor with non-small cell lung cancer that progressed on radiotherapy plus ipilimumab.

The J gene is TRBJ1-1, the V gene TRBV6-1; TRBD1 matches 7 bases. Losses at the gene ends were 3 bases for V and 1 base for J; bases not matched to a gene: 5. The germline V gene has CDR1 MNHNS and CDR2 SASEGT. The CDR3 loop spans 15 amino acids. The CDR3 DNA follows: TGTGCCAGCAGTGATCAGGGGGAGGGGAACACTGAAGCTTTCTTT. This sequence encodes CASSDQGEGNTEAFF.

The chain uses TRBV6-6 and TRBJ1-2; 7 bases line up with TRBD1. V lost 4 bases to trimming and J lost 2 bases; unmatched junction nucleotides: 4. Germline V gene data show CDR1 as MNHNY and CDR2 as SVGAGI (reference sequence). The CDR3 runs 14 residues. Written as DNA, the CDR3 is TGTGCCAGCAGTTCCTCACAGGGGAACTATGGCTACACCTTC. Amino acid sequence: CASSSSQGNYGYTF.

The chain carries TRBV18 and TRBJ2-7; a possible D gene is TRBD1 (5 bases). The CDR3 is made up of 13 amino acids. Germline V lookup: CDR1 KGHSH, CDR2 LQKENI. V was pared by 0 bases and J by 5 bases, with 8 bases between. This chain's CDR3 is CASSPPMTDEQYF. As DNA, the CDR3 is TGTGCCAGCTCACCACCTATGACAGACGAGCAGTACTTC.

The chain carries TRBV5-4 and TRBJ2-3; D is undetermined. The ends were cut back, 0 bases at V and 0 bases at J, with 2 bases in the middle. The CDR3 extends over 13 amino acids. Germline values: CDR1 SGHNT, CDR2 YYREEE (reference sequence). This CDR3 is CASSLDSTDTQYF. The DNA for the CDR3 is TGTGCCAGCAGCTTGGACAGCACAGATACGCAGTATTTT.

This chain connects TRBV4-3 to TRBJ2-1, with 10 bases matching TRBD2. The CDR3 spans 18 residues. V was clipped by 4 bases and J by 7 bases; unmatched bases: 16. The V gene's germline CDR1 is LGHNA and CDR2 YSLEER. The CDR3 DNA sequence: TGCGCCAGCAGCCCAAAGGCGCTTGGACTAGCGGTATTTAATGAGCAGTTCTTC. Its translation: CASSPKALGLAVFNEQFF.

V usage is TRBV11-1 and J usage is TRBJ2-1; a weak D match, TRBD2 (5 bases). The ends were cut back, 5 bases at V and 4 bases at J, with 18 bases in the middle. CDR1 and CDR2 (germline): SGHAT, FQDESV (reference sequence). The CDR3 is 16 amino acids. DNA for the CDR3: TGTGCCAGCAGCCCACCACATGGGGAGAAGTACAATGAGCAGTTCTTC. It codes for CASSPPHGEKYNEQFF.

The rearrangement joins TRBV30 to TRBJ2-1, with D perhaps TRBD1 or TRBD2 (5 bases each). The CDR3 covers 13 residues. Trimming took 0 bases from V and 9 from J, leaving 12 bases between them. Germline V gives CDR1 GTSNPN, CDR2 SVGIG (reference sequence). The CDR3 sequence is CAWSVPGGSEQFF. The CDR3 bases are TGTGCCTGGAGTGTACCTGGGGGATCTGAGCAGTTCTTC.

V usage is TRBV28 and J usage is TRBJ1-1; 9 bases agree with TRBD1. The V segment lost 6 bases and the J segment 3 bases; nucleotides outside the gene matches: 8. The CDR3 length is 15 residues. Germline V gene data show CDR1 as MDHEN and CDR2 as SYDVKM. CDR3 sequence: CASRPTTGGYTEAFF. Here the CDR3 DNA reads TGTGCCAGCAGACCGACAACAGGGGGCTACACTGAAGCTTTCTTT.

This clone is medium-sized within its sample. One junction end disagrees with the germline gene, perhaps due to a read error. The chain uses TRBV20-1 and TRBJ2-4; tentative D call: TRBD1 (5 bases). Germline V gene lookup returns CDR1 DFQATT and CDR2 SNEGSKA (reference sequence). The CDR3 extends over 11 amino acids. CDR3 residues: CGAWSKNIQYF. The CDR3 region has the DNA TGTGGGGCCTGGTCCAAAAACATTCAGTACTTC.

The CDR3 protein is CASSQGAQGANVLTF. In nucleotides, the CDR3 is TGTGCCAGCAGTCAGGGGGCGCAAGGGGCCAACGTCCTGACTTTC. The chain recombines TRBV2 with TRBJ2-6, with 8 bases fitting TRBD1. With V trimmed by 5 bases and J by 4 bases, 4 bases remained unmatched. The CDR3 sequence is 15 residues long. The germline CDR1 and CDR2 sequences are SNHLY and FYNNEI.